This TCR beta chain originates from a study of monozygotic twins with cystic fibrosis. Study results and caveats: No link emerged between shared CDR3 counts and age, concordance or severity.

Method: immunoSEQ multiplex PCR; TCRdb's copy keeps in-frame clones and lacks some. Of 30,000 to 40,000 clones listed, roughly three fifths were seen once; the top ten hold approximately 0.79%. V was cut by 7 bases and J by 2 bases, with 10 bases left in between. The CDR3 consists of 14 residues. Germline V gene sequence: CDR1 SGHDT, CDR2 YYEEEE. Points on this clone: Antigen unknown.

The source is a girl under 18 with cystic fibrosis. This chain connects TRBV5-6 to TRBJ2-6; tentatively, D is TRBD2 (5 bases). Sequenced material: blood. In DNA, the CDR3 is TGTGCCAGCGGACCAGCGGCTGGGGCCAACGTCCTGACTTTC. It translates to CASGPAAGANVLTF.